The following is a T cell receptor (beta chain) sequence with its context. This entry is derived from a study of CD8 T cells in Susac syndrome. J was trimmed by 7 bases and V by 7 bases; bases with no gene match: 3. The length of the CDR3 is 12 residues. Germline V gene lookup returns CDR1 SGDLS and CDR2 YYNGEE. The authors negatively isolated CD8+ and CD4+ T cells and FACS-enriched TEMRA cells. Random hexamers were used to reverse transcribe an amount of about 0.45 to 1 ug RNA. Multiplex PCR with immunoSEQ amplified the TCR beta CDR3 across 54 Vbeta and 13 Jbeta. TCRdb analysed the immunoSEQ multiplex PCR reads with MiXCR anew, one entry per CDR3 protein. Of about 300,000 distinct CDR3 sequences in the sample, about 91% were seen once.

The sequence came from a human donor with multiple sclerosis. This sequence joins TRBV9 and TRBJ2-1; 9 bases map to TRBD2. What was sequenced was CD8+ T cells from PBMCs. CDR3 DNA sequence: TGTGCCAGCGGACTAGCGCCGAATGAGCAGTTCTTC. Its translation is CASGLAPNEQFF.